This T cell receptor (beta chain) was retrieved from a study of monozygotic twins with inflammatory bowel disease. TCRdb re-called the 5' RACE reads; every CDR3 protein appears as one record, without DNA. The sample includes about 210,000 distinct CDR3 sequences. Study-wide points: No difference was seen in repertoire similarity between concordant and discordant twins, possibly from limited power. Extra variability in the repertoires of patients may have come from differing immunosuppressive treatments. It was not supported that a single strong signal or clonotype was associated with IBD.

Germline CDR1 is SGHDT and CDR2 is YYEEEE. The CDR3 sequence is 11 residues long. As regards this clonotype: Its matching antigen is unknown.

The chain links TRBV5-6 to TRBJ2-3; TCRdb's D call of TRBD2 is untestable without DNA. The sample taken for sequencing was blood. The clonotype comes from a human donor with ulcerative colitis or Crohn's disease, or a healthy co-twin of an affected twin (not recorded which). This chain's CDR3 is CASSRTGAQYF.